Listed here are 5 T cell receptor beta chains from one sample, sequenced in a study of cytomegalovirus exposure and HLA in healthy donors. Researchers ran the PCR with 60 Vbeta and 13 Jbeta primers. Assay used: immunoSEQ multiplex PCR; TCRdb lists only in-frame clones, some missing. Here the sample spans under 250,000 clones, approximately 88% being singletons. Sample: PBMCs. The source of these receptors is a boy between 2 and 10 years old in good health and CMV-seronegative.

J is TRBJ1-1 and V is TRBV19; D is uncertain. V was cut by 6 bases and J by 9 bases, with 8 bases left in between. CDR1 is LNHDA and CDR2 is SQIVND in the germline V gene (reference sequence). The CDR3 contains 10 residues. CDR3 loop: CASRVRKAFF. CDR3 DNA: TGTGCCAGTAGGGTGAGAAAAGCTTTCTTT.

This chain uses TRBV9 with TRBJ2-3; D is ambiguous. Germline loops: CDR1 SGDLS, CDR2 YYNGEE. V was pared by 2 bases and J by 0 bases, with 4 bases between. The CDR3 is made up of 13 amino acids. CDR3 amino acids: CASSVISTDTQYF. The CDR3 bases are TGTGCCAGCAGCGTTATAAGCACAGATACGCAGTATTTT.

With respect to this clone: Mismatch with germline at one junction end may stem from a read error. The CDR3 DNA reads TGTGCTAGCAGCTTAGGGGCTAGCGGGGGGAATACAAGCACAGATACGCAGTATTTT. The encoded protein is CASSLGASGGNTSTDTQYF. The chain combines TRBV7-7 with TRBJ2-3, with 11 bases identical to TRBD2. This CDR3 is 19 amino acids long. Germline loops: CDR1 SSHAT, CDR2 FNYEAQ (reference sequence). Combining the CDR3 with reference TRBV7-7 and TRBJ2-3 gives the whole variable domain GAGVSQSPRYKVTKRGQDVTLRCDPISSHATLYWYQQALGQGPEFLTYFNYEAQPDKSGLPSDRFSAERPEGSISTLTIQRTEQRDSAMYRCASSLGASGGNTSTDTQYFGPGTRLTVL.

Turning to this clone: The sample has other DNA sequences that encode this CDR3 too. The chain couples TRBV19 to TRBJ2-1; no clear D gene. In germline, CDR1 is LNHDA, CDR2 SQIVND (reference sequence). Deletions cut 3 bases from V and 8 bases from J, with 11 bases between. This CDR3 comprises 13 residues. DNA of the CDR3: TGTGCCAGTAGTATGGCGGCTAGTCATGAGCAGTTCTTC. Amino acid sequence: CASSMAASHEQFF.

J is TRBJ2-3 and V is TRBV1; the D call of TRBD2 is as the table states it, not checked on the DNA. TRBV1 is an annotated pseudogene. CDR3 length: 16 residues. The CDR3 here is CTSSPSSGGAGDTQYF. The CDR3 DNA reads as TGCACCAGCAGCCCTTCTAGCGGGGGGGCCGGGGATACGCAGTATTTT.